This entry features one T cell receptor (beta chain) sequence. Random hexamers served to reverse transcribe roughly 0.45 to 1 ug RNA. MiXCR, run by TCRdb on the immunoSEQ multiplex PCR reads, gives a single entry per CDR3 protein. The sample contains approximately 280,000 distinct CDR3 sequences, roughly 85% of which appear only once. The CDR3 is 13 residues long. Trimming removed 3 bases at V and 8 bases at J, with 11 bases between. Per the germline V gene, CDR1 is LNHDA and CDR2 is SQIVND (reference sequence). The data were taken from a study of CD8 T cells in Susac syndrome. The gene calls are TRBV19 and TRBJ1-5; D remains unclear. The receptor was derived from a human donor with multiple sclerosis. Material for sequencing was CD8+ T cells from PBMCs. The CDR3 nucleotides are TGTGCCAGTAGTATTGCGGGAGGAGAGCCCCAGCATTTT. The encoded protein is CASSIAGGEPQHF.